This T cell receptor beta chain was profiled in a study of cytomegalovirus exposure and HLA in healthy donors. Concerning this clone: Its antigen is undetermined.

The PCR made use of 60 Vbeta and 13 Jbeta primers. The repertoire was sequenced with immunoSEQ multiplex PCR; TCRdb's copy has only in-frame clones and lacks some. The sample has tens of thousands of clones, 65% to 85% seen once. There are 15 residues in the CDR3. Trimming pared 4 bases from V and 3 bases from J, leaving 16 bases between. Looked up from germline, CDR1 is LNHDA and CDR2 is SQIVND (reference sequence). Regarding the study as a whole: An observed cluster of highly shared sequence variants was recorded as a likely sequencing artifact.

V usage is TRBV19 and J usage is TRBJ2-7, with D maybe TRBD2 (6 bases). Source material: PBMCs. The receptor's source is a girl under 10 years old in good health and CMV-seropositive. The CDR3 reads CASSRDSIGGYEQYF. CDR3 nucleotide sequence: TGTGCCAGTAGTAGAGACTCTATCGGGGGCTACGAGCAGTACTTC.